This TCR beta chain was documented in a study of T cells in tumors after PD-1 blockade. The method was immunoSEQ multiplex PCR; TCRdb's version includes in-frame clones alone and lacks a portion of them. The sample includes 55,000 to 65,000 clones, around 80% of them seen just once. Here the sequenced sample was PBMCs, taken before anti-PD-1 treatment. The sequence was collected from a human donor with basal cell carcinoma.

This CDR3 reads CASSKQGALGTEAFF. For the CDR3, the DNA is TGTGCCAGCAGTAAACAGGGGGCCCTGGGCACTGAAGCTTTCTTT. The chain joins TRBV6-5 to TRBJ1-1, with 9 bases identical to TRBD1. This CDR3 spans 15 amino acids. Losses at the gene ends were 5 bases for V and 4 bases for J; bases not matched to a gene: 8. Per germline, CDR1 MNHEY and CDR2 SVGAGI.